Sequencing of this T cell receptor (beta chain) was carried out in a study of cytomegalovirus exposure and HLA in healthy donors. This clone was observed a few times. The antigen remains unidentified. PCR employed 60 Vbeta and 13 Jbeta primers. Data came from immunoSEQ multiplex PCR; TCRdb stores just in-frame clones and leaves some out. The sample includes under 30,000 clones, 75% to 80% of them seen just once. Study results and caveats: Cytomegalovirus association was listed for 150 or so TCR beta chains. Testing in vitro showed three CMV-associated chains specific for CMV antigens. Later analysis placed DRB1 highest and HLA-C lowest in TCR association rates, which differed by HLA locus.

The germline CDR1 and CDR2 sequences are SGHVS and FNYEAQ. The CDR3 length is 15 residues. Trimming left V 0 bases short and J 1 base short, with 9 bases between. The sequence came from a male donor in good health and CMV-seronegative. Sequencing was done on a sample of PBMCs. The chain is built from TRBV7-6 and TRBJ1-1; D uncertain. CDR3 in DNA: TGTGCCAGCAGCTTAGCCCCTCGGGGGAACACTGAAGCTTTCTTT. Translating it yields CASSLAPRGNTEAFF.